Each of the 8 T cell receptor beta chains below was sequenced from the same sample in a study of breast tumors, draining lymph nodes, adjacent tissues. The lymph nodes were axillary draining lymph nodes from breast cancer patients. TCRdb reprocessed the multiplex PCR reads via MiXCR and lists one record per CDR3 protein. The sample lists some 170,000 distinct CDR3 sequences, more than 25% occurring once. Sequencing input: axillary lymph node tissue. The receptors originated from a female donor with breast cancer. Some clones in this sample may be carry-over from other donors' samples.

This clonotype came up many times. V is TRBV5-1 and J is TRBJ2-5; no clear D gene. The germline gives CDR1 SGHRS, CDR2 YFSETQ. The CDR3 consists of 14 residues. Trimming removed 1 base from V and 5 bases from J, with 12 bases in between. CDR3 loop: CASSLSPGVETQYF. In DNA, the CDR3 is TGCGCCAGCAGCTTGTCCCCGGGTGTGGAGACCCAGTACTTC.

As concerns this clonotype: This sequence may be a read error, since a much larger clone differs from it by one base. The V and J genes are TRBV19 and TRBJ2-1; D gene ambiguous. The germline CDR1 and CDR2 sequences are LNHDA and SQIVND (reference sequence). CDR3 length: 18 amino acids. As DNA, the CDR3 is TGTGCCAGTAGACCTCCTCTACTCGACGCAATCTCCTACAATGAGCCGTTCTTC. Residues: CASRPPLLDAISYNEPFF.

J is TRBJ1-1 and V is TRBV9, with 8 bases aligning to TRBD1. The V gene's germline CDR1 is SGDLS and CDR2 YYNGEE. Trimming removed 0 bases from V and 7 bases from J; junction bases left unmatched: 5. The CDR3 totals 14 residues. The CDR3 DNA is TGTGCCAGCAGCGTAGATAGGACAGGGTTTGAAGCTTTCTTT. Translated: CASSVDRTGFEAFF.

Remarks on this clonotype: Its ends do not fully match the called genes, so a read error is possible. This sequence joins TRBV7-8 and TRBJ1-4, with 8 bases matching TRBD1. This CDR3 is built from 15 residues. Germline lookup yields CDR1 SGHVS and CDR2 FQNEAQ. Written as DNA, the CDR3 is TGTGCCAGCAGTTTGGAACAGGGGGTAGGGGAAAAGCTGTTTTTT. This sequence encodes CASSLEQGVGEKLFF. Supplemented by reference TRBV7-8 and TRBJ1-4, the full variable domain reads GAGVSQSPRYKVAKRGQDVALRCDPISGHVSLFWYQQALGQGPEFLTYFQNEAQLDKSGLPSDRFFAERPEGSVSTLKIQRTQQEDSAVYLCASSLEQGVGEKLFFGSGTQLSVL.

In this sample, this clonotype turned up many times. This chain links TRBV5-5 with TRBJ1-2; no clear D. V lost 0 bases and J 0 bases, leaving 6 bases between the germline ends. Germline CDR1 and CDR2: SGHKS and YYEKEE (reference sequence). The CDR3 totals 14 residues. The CDR3 spells CASSLEFSNYGYTF. The CDR3 DNA is TGTGCCAGCAGCTTGGAGTTTTCTAACTATGGCTACACCTTC.

Many counts were recorded for this clonotype. This chain connects TRBV6-1 to TRBJ2-1; 7 nucleotides align to TRBD1. The CDR3 loop spans 13 amino acids. V lost 7 bases to trimming and J lost 7 bases; unmatched junction nucleotides: 7. Per the germline V gene, CDR1 is MNHNS and CDR2 is SASEGT. The CDR3 nucleotides are TGTGCCAGCACCCTGACAGGGATAAATGAGCAGTTCTTC. This gives the protein CASTLTGINEQFF.

This clonotype has a count of ten or more. J is TRBJ2-7 and V is TRBV9; D gene uncertain. V was trimmed by 4 bases and J by 4 bases, leaving 15 bases between them. The germline V gene has CDR1 SGDLS and CDR2 YYNGEE. This CDR3 has 14 amino acids. For the CDR3, the DNA is TGTGCCAGCAGCCCAGTAGGCGAAGGATACGAGCAGTACTTC. Its translation is CASSPVGEGYEQYF.

This clonotype was recorded many times. This chain joins TRBV5-1 and TRBJ2-7; maybe TRBD1 (5 bases). Trimming cost V 0 bases and J 0 bases, with 10 bases left between them. CDR3 length: 15 amino acids. CDR1 and CDR2 (germline): SGHRS, YFSETQ. In DNA, the CDR3 is TGCGCCAGCAGCTTGGTACAGGCCGACTCCTACGAGCAGTACTTC. Protein: CASSLVQADSYEQYF.